These 13 T cell receptor beta chains originate from one sample sequenced in a study of blood T cell repertoires in COVID-19. Profiling relied on immunoSEQ multiplex PCR, and the TCRdb table lists in-frame clones only, not all of them. The sample has almost 350,000 clones; approximately 90% are singletons. The source material was peripheral blood. These TCRs come from a woman in her sixties with COVID-19, enrolled during active disease.

The chain uses TRBV5-6 and TRBJ1-6; no clear D. Germline V gene lookup returns CDR1 SGHDT and CDR2 YYEEEE. This CDR3 region has 16 residues. The germline V and J ends were trimmed by 0 bases and 6 bases, with 13 bases remaining between them. The DNA for the CDR3 is TGTGCCAGCAGCTTGGAGGCAGGTTCCCCTAATTCACCCCTCCACTTT. Protein: CASSLEAGSPNSPLHF.

Here the CDR3 DNA reads TGTGCCAGCAGCTACGGGATTCCCGATACGCAGTATTTT. Its protein product is CASSYGIPDTQYF. The gene calls are TRBV14 and TRBJ2-3; possibly TRBD2 for D (5 bases). Germline V gene sequence: CDR1 SGHDN, CDR2 FVKESK. This CDR3 is 13 amino acids long. The V end lost 5 bases, the J end lost 6 bases, and 12 bases lay between the germline ends. Supplemented by reference TRBV14 and TRBJ2-3, the full variable domain reads EAGVTQFPSHSVIEKGQTVTLRCDPISGHDNLYWYRRVMGKEIKFLLHFVKESKQDESGMPNNRFLAERTGGTYSTLKVQPAELEDSGVYFCASSYGIPDTQYFGPGTRLTVL.

V usage is TRBV27 and J usage is TRBJ1-1, with D perhaps TRBD1 (5 bases). The CDR3 has 13 residues. The germline CDR1 and CDR2 sequences are MNHEY and SMNVEV (reference sequence). Trimming pared 2 bases from V and 11 bases from J, leaving 15 bases between. CDR3 residues: CASSLRGLRGAFF. The CDR3 coding sequence is TGTGCCAGCAGTTTAAGAGGTCTGCGGGGCGCTTTCTTT.

V and J are TRBV7-9 and TRBJ1-4; perhaps TRBD1 as D (6 bases). The germline V gene has CDR1 SEHNR and CDR2 FQNEAQ (reference sequence). The CDR3 runs 17 residues. V shed 4 bases and J shed 0 bases, with 15 bases lying between them. CDR3 loop: CASSSYPDRATNEKLFF. The CDR3 DNA reads TGTGCCAGCAGCTCTTACCCGGACAGAGCAACTAATGAAAAACTGTTTTTT.

This chain joins TRBV11-3 and TRBJ1-1; D is unresolved. V shed 5 bases and J shed 6 bases, with 10 bases lying between them. This CDR3 has 12 residues. Germline CDR1 and CDR2: SGHNT and YENEEA. The CDR3 DNA follows: TGTGCCAGCAGCCGGGGATCCTCTGAAGCTTTCTTT. The encoded protein is CASSRGSSEAFF.

CDR3 protein: CASSGFGQGASYNEQFF. Here the CDR3 DNA reads TGCGCCAGCAGTGGATTCGGACAGGGTGCCTCCTACAATGAGCAGTTCTTC. The rearrangement links TRBV10-1 to TRBJ2-1, with 8 bases aligning to TRBD1. The CDR3 extends over 17 amino acids. Germline-derived CDR1 and CDR2 are WNHNN and SYGVQD (reference sequence). V lost 4 bases, J lost 0 bases, and 8 bases stayed unmatched.

The chain links TRBV9 to TRBJ1-3, with D perhaps TRBD1 (5 bases). The CDR3 consists of 17 residues. Germline V gene sequence: CDR1 SGDLS, CDR2 YYNGEE. The V gene lost 4 bases and the J gene lost 4 bases, with 21 bases spanning the gap. The CDR3 nucleotides are TGTGCCAGCAGCATGCAACCGGTGGGGGGTCTGGGAAACACCATATATTTT. Translating it yields CASSMQPVGGLGNTIYF.

Here the CDR3 reads CASSQRTGKAFF. The DNA for the CDR3 is TGTGCCAGCAGCCAACGGACAGGGAAAGCTTTCTTT. This rearrangement joins TRBV3-1 (or the pseudogene TRBV3-2) to TRBJ1-1; TRBD1 matches at 8 bases. Germline CDR1 LGHDT, CDR2 YNNKEL (reference sequence). CDR3 length equals 12 residues. V dropped 2 bases and J dropped 9; count of bases not matched to a gene: 2.

The rearrangement uses TRBV10-3 and TRBJ1-2; D is undetermined. In germline, CDR1 is ENHRY, CDR2 SYGVKD. Trimming shortened V by 3 bases and J by 6 bases, and 14 bases separated the two germline ends. The CDR3 totals 14 residues. CDR3 bases: TGTGCCATCAGTGAAAGAGGGCTTATGGATGGCTACACCTTC. Its translation: CAISERGLMDGYTF.

This sequence joins TRBV7-3 and TRBJ1-5; no clear D. Trimming took off 6 bases at V and 1 base at J, with 19 bases between the two ends. This CDR3 has 17 amino acids. Germline values: CDR1 SGHTA, CDR2 FQGTGA. Written as DNA, the CDR3 is TGTGCCAGCAGTTCCGGCCCACAGCTACAAAGCAATCAGCCCCAGCATTTT. Translation gives CASSSGPQLQSNQPQHF.

The V gene is TRBV3-1 (or the pseudogene TRBV3-2), the J gene TRBJ1-1; maybe TRBD1 (5 bases). CDR1 and CDR2 (germline): LGHDT, YNNKEL (reference sequence). The CDR3 covers 14 residues. V was shortened by 2 bases and J by 4 bases, with 11 bases between the two germline ends. This CDR3 reads CASSQTHGGTEAFF. DNA of the CDR3: TGTGCCAGCAGCCAAACCCACGGGGGCACTGAAGCTTTCTTT.

To note about this clone: Compared with germline, one end of the junction differs, possibly owing to a read error. The V and J genes are TRBV30 and TRBJ1-2; 9 nucleotides match TRBD1. This CDR3 spans 13 amino acids. CDR1 GTSNPN and CDR2 SVGIG come from the germline V gene (reference sequence). The CDR3 DNA is TGTGCCTGGAGTAATGGGGACAGGGCCCTCTACCCCTTC. It codes for CAWSNGDRALYPF.

This clone was recorded a few times. The chain joins TRBV29-1 to TRBJ2-5, with D maybe TRBD1 (5 bases). Germline CDR1 reads SQVTM; CDR2 reads ANQGSEA. Trimming left V 2 bases short and J 5 bases short, with 15 bases between. This CDR3 contains 14 residues. CDR3 residues: CSVETQGGTETQYF. The CDR3 region has the DNA TGCAGCGTTGAAACCCAGGGTGGTACGGAGACCCAGTACTTC.